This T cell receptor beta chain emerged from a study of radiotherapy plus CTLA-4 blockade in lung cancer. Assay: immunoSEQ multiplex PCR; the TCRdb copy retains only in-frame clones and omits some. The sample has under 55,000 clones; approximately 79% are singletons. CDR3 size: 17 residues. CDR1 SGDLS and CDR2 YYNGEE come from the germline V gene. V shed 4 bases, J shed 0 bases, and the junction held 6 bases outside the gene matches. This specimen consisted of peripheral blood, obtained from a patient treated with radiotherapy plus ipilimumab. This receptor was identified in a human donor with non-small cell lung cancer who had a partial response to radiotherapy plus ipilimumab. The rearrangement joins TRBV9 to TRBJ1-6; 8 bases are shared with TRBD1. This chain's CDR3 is CASSPGTGSSYNSPLHF. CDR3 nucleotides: TGTGCCAGCAGCCCAGGGACAGGAAGCTCCTATAATTCACCCCTCCACTTT.